Below are 6 T cell receptor beta chains sequenced from a single sample in a study of T cell repertoires in cytomegalovirus infection. TCRdb re-derived calls from the reads in MiXCR, one entry per CDR3 protein. This sample has fewer than 350,000 distinct CDR3 sequences, with roughly 29% found just once. These receptors have no known antigen. Here the sequenced sample was cultured PBMCs, taken from culture after CMV antigen stimulation. The receptors originated from a human donor in good health (CMV status not recorded). Some clones in this sample may be carry-over from other donors' samples.

This rearrangement joins TRBV13 to TRBJ1-1; TRBD1 matches 9 bases. Germline V CDR1 and CDR2: PRHDT, FYEKMQ (reference sequence). CDR3 length equals 15 residues. The V segment lost 4 bases and the J segment 5 bases; nucleotides outside the gene matches: 8. The CDR3 DNA reads TGTGCCAGCAGCTCTACCGGGACAGGGCATACTGAAGCTTTCTTT. It specifies CASSSTGTGHTEAFF. Combining the CDR3 with reference TRBV13 and TRBJ1-1 gives the whole variable domain AAGVIQSPRHLIKEKRETATLKCYPIPRHDTVYWYQQGPGQDPQFLISFYEKMQSDKGSIPDRFSAQQFSDYHSELNMSSLELGDSALYFCASSSTGTGHTEAFFGQGTRLTVV.

V and J are TRBV12-5 and TRBJ1-1; D is ambiguous. V was cut by 4 bases and J by 6 bases, with 18 bases left in between. The germline V gene encodes CDR1 LGHNT and CDR2 FRNRAP. This CDR3 contains 15 residues. The CDR3 here is CASGYAHEKGPEAFF. CDR3 DNA: TGTGCTAGTGGTTACGCCCACGAAAAGGGTCCTGAAGCTTTCTTT.

The chain has TRBV20-1 and TRBJ2-1, with D unresolved. Trimming removed 7 bases at V and 7 bases at J, with 11 bases between. Germline CDR1 and CDR2: DFQATT and SNEGSKA (reference sequence). The CDR3 sequence is 11 residues long. The CDR3 reads CSGISYNEQFF. DNA of the CDR3: TGCAGTGGGATTAGTTATAATGAGCAGTTCTTC.

This chain connects TRBV12-5 to TRBJ2-7; D unclear. Per germline, CDR1 LGHNT and CDR2 FRNRAP. This CDR3 region has 12 residues. V was cut by 1 base and J by 3 bases, with 4 bases left in between. CDR3 in DNA: TGTGCTAGTGGTTTGGGGTACTACGAGCAGTACTTC. Protein: CASGLGYYEQYF.

This rearrangement joins TRBV12-3 or TRBV12-4 to TRBJ2-5; 8 nucleotides line up with TRBD2. The V and J ends lost 9 bases and 0 bases, in that order; junction bases with no gene match: 9. CDR3 length equals 15 residues. CDR3 coding DNA: TGTGCCAGGACGGTTACTAGCGGACACCAAGAGACCCAGTACTTC. Encoded protein: CARTVTSGHQETQYF.

This clonotype appeared a few times. The V call is TRBV19, the J call TRBJ2-7; TRBD2 might be the D (5 bases). Germline CDR1 is LNHDA and CDR2 is SQIVND (reference sequence). Trimming left V 7 bases short and J 0 bases short, with 13 bases between. This CDR3 has 14 amino acids. The CDR3 sequence is CASTEGLSSYEQYF. The CDR3 bases are TGTGCCAGTACTGAGGGCCTGTCCTCCTACGAGCAGTACTTC.